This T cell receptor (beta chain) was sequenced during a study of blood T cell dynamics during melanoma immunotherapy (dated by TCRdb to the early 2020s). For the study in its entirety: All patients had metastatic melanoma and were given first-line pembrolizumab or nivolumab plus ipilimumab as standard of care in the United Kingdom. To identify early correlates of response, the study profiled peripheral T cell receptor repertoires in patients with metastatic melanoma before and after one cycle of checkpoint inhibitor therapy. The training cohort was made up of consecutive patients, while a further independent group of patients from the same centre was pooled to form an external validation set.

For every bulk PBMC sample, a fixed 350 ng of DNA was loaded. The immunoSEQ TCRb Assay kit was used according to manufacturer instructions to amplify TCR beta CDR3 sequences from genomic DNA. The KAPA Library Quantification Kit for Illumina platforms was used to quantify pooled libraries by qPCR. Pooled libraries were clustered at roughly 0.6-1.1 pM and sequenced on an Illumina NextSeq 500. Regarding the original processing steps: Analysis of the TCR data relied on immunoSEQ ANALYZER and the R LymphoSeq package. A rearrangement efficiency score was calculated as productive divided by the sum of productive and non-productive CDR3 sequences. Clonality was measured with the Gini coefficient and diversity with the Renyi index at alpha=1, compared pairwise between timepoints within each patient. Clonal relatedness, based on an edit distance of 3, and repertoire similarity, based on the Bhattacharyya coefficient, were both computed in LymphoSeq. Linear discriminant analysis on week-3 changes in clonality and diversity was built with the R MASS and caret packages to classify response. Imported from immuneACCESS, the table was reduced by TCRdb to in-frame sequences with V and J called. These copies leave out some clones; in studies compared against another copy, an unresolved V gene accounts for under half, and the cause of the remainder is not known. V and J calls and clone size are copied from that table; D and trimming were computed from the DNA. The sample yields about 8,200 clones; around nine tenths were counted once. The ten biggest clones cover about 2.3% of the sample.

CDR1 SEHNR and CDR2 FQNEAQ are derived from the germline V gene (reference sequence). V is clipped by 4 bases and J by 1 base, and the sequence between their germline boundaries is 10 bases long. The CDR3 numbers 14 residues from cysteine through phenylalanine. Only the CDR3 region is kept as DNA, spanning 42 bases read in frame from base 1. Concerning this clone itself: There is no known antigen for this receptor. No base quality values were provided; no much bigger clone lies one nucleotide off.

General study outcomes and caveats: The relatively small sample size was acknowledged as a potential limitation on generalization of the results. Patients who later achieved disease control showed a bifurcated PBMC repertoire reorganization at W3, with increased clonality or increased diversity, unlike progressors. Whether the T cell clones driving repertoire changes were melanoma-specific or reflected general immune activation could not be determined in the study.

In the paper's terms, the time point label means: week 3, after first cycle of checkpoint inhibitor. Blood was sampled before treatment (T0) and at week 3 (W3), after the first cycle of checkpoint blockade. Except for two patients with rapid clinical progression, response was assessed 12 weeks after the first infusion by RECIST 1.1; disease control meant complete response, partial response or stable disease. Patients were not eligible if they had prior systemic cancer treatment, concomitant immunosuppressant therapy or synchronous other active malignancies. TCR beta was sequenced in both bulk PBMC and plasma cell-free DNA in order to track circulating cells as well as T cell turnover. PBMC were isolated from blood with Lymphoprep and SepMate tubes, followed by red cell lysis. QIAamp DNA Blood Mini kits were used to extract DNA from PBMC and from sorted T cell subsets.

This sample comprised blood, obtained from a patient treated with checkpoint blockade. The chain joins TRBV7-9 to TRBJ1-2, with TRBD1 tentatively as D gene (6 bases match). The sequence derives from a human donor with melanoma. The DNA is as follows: TGTGCCAGCAGCTCACAGGGAGGTAACTATGGCTACACCTTC. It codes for CASSSQGGNYGYTF.